This record covers a single TCR beta chain. The entry originates in a study of blood T cell repertoires in COVID-19. The method was immunoSEQ multiplex PCR; TCRdb's version includes in-frame clones alone and lacks a portion of them. The sample yields roughly 50,000 clones, approximately 87% seen once. V lost 0 bases to trimming and J lost 4 bases, with 10 bases between them. Per germline, CDR1 SGHRS and CDR2 YFSETQ. The CDR3 runs 15 residues. The chain has TRBV5-1 and TRBJ2-2; TRBD2 is a possible D gene (6 bases). What was sequenced was peripheral blood. This TCR derives from a woman aged 55 to 70 with acute or convalescent COVID-19. CDR3 bases: TGCGCCAGCAGCTTGGCCTTAGCGGCCACCGGGGAGCTGTTTTTT. Encoded protein: CASSLALAATGELFF.